The 20 T cell receptor beta chains below come from one sample, sequenced in a study of cytomegalovirus exposure and HLA in healthy donors. PCR was performed using 60 Vbeta and 13 Jbeta primers. The repertoire was sequenced with immunoSEQ multiplex PCR; TCRdb's copy has only in-frame clones and lacks some. In the table there are roughly 200,000 clones, around 80% of which are singletons. Sequencing was performed on PBMCs. The receptors come from a woman aged 25-40 years in good health and CMV-seropositive.

The chain combines TRBV5-4 with TRBJ2-5; D may be TRBD2 (6 bases). CDR3 length equals 13 residues. The V and J ends lost 5 bases and 2 bases respectively, with 10 bases between them. The germline V gene encodes CDR1 SGHNT and CDR2 YYREEE (reference sequence). This chain's CDR3 is CASRGTLQETQYF. CDR3 DNA: TGTGCCAGCAGGGGGACTTTACAAGAGACCCAGTACTTC.

This chain links TRBV27 with TRBJ2-7; 9 nucleotides match TRBD2. This CDR3 spans 14 amino acids. Germline V gene sequence: CDR1 MNHEY, CDR2 SMNVEV (reference sequence). Trimming at V came to 5 bases and at J to 3 bases, leaving 5 bases not matched to a gene. This chain's CDR3 is CASSPIAGVYEQYF. CDR3 coding DNA: TGTGCCAGCAGTCCAATAGCGGGAGTCTACGAGCAGTACTTC.

Only one count was recorded for this clone. The J gene is TRBJ1-2, the V gene TRBV4-3; TRBD1 matches at 7 bases. The V gene's germline CDR1 is LGHNA and CDR2 YSLEER. The CDR3 contains 16 residues. V lost 0 bases to trimming and J lost 4 bases; unmatched junction nucleotides: 8. For the CDR3, the DNA is TGCGCCAGCAGCCAAGATTGGGAGACAGGGCCCTATGGCTACACCTTC. This encodes CASSQDWETGPYGYTF.

There are a few counts of this clone. The chain carries TRBV4-1 and TRBJ2-7, with D possibly being TRBD2 (6 bases). Trimming stripped 1 base from V and 2 bases from J, with 12 bases between. This CDR3 region has 15 residues. Germline CDR1 reads MGHRA; CDR2 reads YSYEKL. CDR3 sequence (DNA): TGCGCCAGCAGCCAAGGTCGGCTAGCGACCTACGAGCAGTACTTC. Its translation: CASSQGRLATYEQYF.

This clone has only a few counts. This sequence joins TRBV6-5 and TRBJ2-1, with TRBD2 identical over 7 bases. Germline loops: CDR1 MNHEY, CDR2 SVGAGI. With V trimmed by 8 bases and J by 8 bases, 12 bases remained unmatched. The CDR3 contains 14 residues. The CDR3 sequence: CASAGGEGSDEQFF. In DNA form, the CDR3 reads TGTGCCAGCGCGGGCGGGGAGGGGTCAGATGAGCAGTTCTTC.

The genes are TRBV7-6 and TRBJ1-2; TRBD1 aligns across 9 bases. From germline, CDR1 is SGHVS and CDR2 FNYEAQ. The J segment lost 8 bases and the V segment lost 1 base, leaving 5 bases of the junction unmatched. This CDR3 is 14 amino acids long. As DNA, the CDR3 is TGTGCCAGCAGCTTAGGATACAGGGGGCAAGGCTACACCTTC. Translating it yields CASSLGYRGQGYTF.

The genes are TRBV30 and TRBJ1-4, with TRBD1 as a possible D gene (5 bases). V lost 3 bases, J lost 3 bases, and 11 bases lay in between. From germline, CDR1 is GTSNPN and CDR2 SVGIG (reference sequence). This CDR3 has 14 amino acids. CDR3 region: CAWSLRGANEKLFF. CDR3 sequence (DNA): TGTGCCTGGAGCCTCCGGGGGGCTAATGAAAAACTGTTTTTT.

This rearrangement joins TRBV7-6 to TRBJ2-2; TRBD1 matches 8 bases. The trim removed 4 bases at V and 5 bases at J, leaving 9 bases unmatched. Germline V CDR1 and CDR2: SGHVS, FNYEAQ. The CDR3 length is 16 residues. CDR3 region: CASSSPPDRDTGELFF. The CDR3 DNA follows: TGTGCCAGCAGCTCCCCCCCGGACAGGGATACCGGGGAGCTGTTTTTT.

This clone was seen just once. The rearrangement joins TRBV30 to TRBJ1-1; possible D gene TRBD1, 6 bases. The CDR3 runs to 15 residues. From germline, CDR1 is GTSNPN and CDR2 SVGIG (reference sequence). Trimming left V 5 bases short and J 0 bases short, with 16 bases between. The DNA for the CDR3 is TGTGCCTGGCGTGATCAGGGGAACATGAACACTGAAGCTTTCTTT. This translates into CAWRDQGNMNTEAFF. Variable domain in full (rest from reference TRBV30 and TRBJ1-1): SQTIHQWPATLVQPVGSPLSLECTVEGTSNPNLYWYRQAAGRGLQLLFYSVGIGQISSEVPQNLSASRPQDRQFILSSKKLLLSDSGFYLCAWRDQGNMNTEAFFGQGTRLTVV.

This clone was seen once. The V gene is TRBV30, the J gene TRBJ2-3, with 7 bases aligning to TRBD2. Germline loops: CDR1 GTSNPN, CDR2 SVGIG (reference sequence). J lost 4 bases, V lost 4 bases, and 11 bases had no gene match. The CDR3 spans 15 residues. The CDR3 here is CAWTGAGTIADTQYF. The CDR3 DNA is TGTGCCTGGACCGGAGCGGGGACTATCGCAGATACGCAGTATTTT.

The rearrangement uses TRBV29-1 and TRBJ2-1; 9 nucleotides agree with TRBD2. The CDR3 loop spans 13 amino acids. V dropped 7 bases and J dropped 9; count of bases not matched to a gene: 10. Germline V gene data show CDR1 as SQVTM and CDR2 as ANQGSEA. The CDR3 here is CSAEPGLAPEQFF. The CDR3 region has the DNA TGCAGCGCCGAGCCGGGACTAGCACCTGAGCAGTTCTTC.

The rearrangement links TRBV5-1 to TRBJ2-3, with 7 bases lining up with TRBD1. The germline V gene encodes CDR1 SGHRS and CDR2 YFSETQ. The CDR3 covers 15 residues. V was clipped by 4 bases and J by 0 bases; unmatched bases: 5. CDR3 loop: CASSVGQPSTDTQYF. The CDR3, as DNA: TGCGCCAGCAGCGTGGGACAGCCTAGCACAGATACGCAGTATTTT.

V and J are TRBV9 and TRBJ2-7; a possible D gene is TRBD2 (5 bases). Germline V gene lookup returns CDR1 SGDLS and CDR2 YYNGEE. The ends were cut back, 4 bases at V and 4 bases at J, with 15 bases in the middle. The CDR3 totals 14 residues. The CDR3 DNA is TGTGCCAGCAGCCGGGGTGGGGTTGGGTACGAGCAGTACTTC. Residues: CASSRGGVGYEQYF.

In this sample, this clone turned up a few times. DNA of the CDR3: TGTGCCAGCAGTCCTTCTGGCACAGATACGCAGTATTTT. Translated, it gives CASSPSGTDTQYF. This sequence joins TRBV11-2 and TRBJ2-3; D gene uncertain. V was clipped by 6 bases and J by 1 base, with 8 bases between them. CDR3 size: 13 residues. The V gene's germline CDR1 is SGHAT and CDR2 FQNNGV. Supplemented by reference TRBV11-2 and TRBJ2-3, the full variable domain reads EAGVAQSPRYKIIEKRQSVAFWCNPISGHATLYWYQQILGQGPKLLIQFQNNGVVDDSQLPKDRFSAERLKGVDSTLKIQPAKLEDSAVYLCASSPSGTDTQYFGPGTRLTVL.

This chain uses TRBV7-2 with TRBJ1-5; TRBD1 is a possible D gene (6 bases). V dropped 5 bases and J dropped 5 bases, with 16 bases sitting between them. CDR3 length: 15 amino acids. Germline values: CDR1 SGHTA, CDR2 FQGNSA. The CDR3 protein is CASSDPGGPYQPQHF. The CDR3 DNA reads as TGTGCCAGCAGCGACCCGGGGGGGCCTTATCAGCCCCAGCATTTT.

The chain is built from TRBV2 and TRBJ1-2; no clear D. CDR1 and CDR2 (germline): SNHLY, FYNNEI. This CDR3 region has 15 residues. V dropped 1 base and J dropped 4 bases, with 13 bases sitting between them. The CDR3: CASSEEGGGGYGYTF. As DNA, the CDR3 is TGTGCCAGCAGTGAAGAGGGAGGAGGAGGCTATGGCTACACCTTC.

The CDR3: CASSLSGEYTGELFF. DNA of the CDR3: TGTGCCAGCAGCCTTAGCGGGGAGTACACCGGGGAGCTGTTTTTT. The chain employs TRBV5-6 and TRBJ2-2; 8 positions match TRBD2. Germline V CDR1 and CDR2: SGHDT, YYEEEE. V was pared by 4 bases and J by 3 bases, with 5 bases of the junction left unmatched. This CDR3 region has 15 residues.

This chain connects TRBV7-8 to TRBJ2-7, with a tentative D call TRBD1 (7 bases). V was clipped by 4 bases and J by 3 bases, with 19 bases between them. The V gene's germline CDR1 is SGHVS and CDR2 FQNEAQ. The CDR3 sequence is 16 residues long. In DNA form, the CDR3 reads TGTGCCAGCAGCTCCCCCAGGGGGGACTTTAGCTACGAGCAGTACTTC. Translating gives CASSSPRGDFSYEQYF.

The CDR3 DNA sequence: TGTGCCAGCAGCACCCGCCCCAGGGGTCCCGGGGAGCTGTTTTTT. As protein: CASSTRPRGPGELFF. The rearrangement uses TRBV7-2 and TRBJ2-2, with D possibly TRBD1 on 6 matching bases. Trimming pared 5 bases from V and 6 bases from J, leaving 16 bases between. CDR3 size: 15 residues. Germline CDR1 is SGHTA and CDR2 is FQGNSA.

The chain combines TRBV2 with TRBJ2-3, with TRBD2 matching 7 bases. The CDR3 is made up of 16 amino acids. V lost 6 bases and J lost 6; bases outside the gene matches: 15. The germline V gene encodes CDR1 SNHLY and CDR2 FYNNEI. The CDR3 nucleotides read TGTGCCAGCAGCGCCACGGGACTACTGATCCTGGATACGCAGTATTTT. This translates into CASSATGLLILDTQYF.